The 10 T cell receptor beta chains below all came from one sample that was sequenced in a study of blood T cell repertoires in COVID-19. Sequencing was performed with immunoSEQ multiplex PCR; in TCRdb, only in-frame clones are kept and a portion is missing. The sample has about 140,000 clones, 84% seen once. What was sequenced was PBMCs or T cells enriched from blood (not recorded which). The receptors shown here come from a woman aged 45-65 years with acute COVID-19.

This clone was counted a single time. The genes are TRBV19 and TRBJ2-2; 15 bases are shared with TRBD2. Germline-derived CDR1 and CDR2 are LNHDA and SQIVND (reference sequence). CDR3 length: 18 amino acids. The J segment lost 5 bases and the V segment lost 5 bases, leaving 9 bases of the junction unmatched. The CDR3 region has the DNA TGTGCCAGTAGTCCCCGGACTAGCGGGAGGGCCGGAACCGGGGAGCTGTTTTTT. Its translation: CASSPRTSGRAGTGELFF.

The chain carries TRBV25-1 and TRBJ2-7; 7 bases are a match to TRBD1. Germline CDR1 reads MGHDK; CDR2 reads SYGVNS. With 5 bases clipped from V and 3 bases from J, the junction kept 10 bases outside the gene matches. The CDR3 extends over 15 amino acids. For the CDR3, the DNA is TGTGCCAGCAGTCCAACAGGGGAACGTTTCTACGAGCAGTACTTC. Protein: CASSPTGERFYEQYF.

This chain connects TRBV19 to TRBJ1-6, with a tentative D call TRBD1 (6 bases). The V end lost 8 bases, the J end lost 5 bases, and 13 bases lay between the germline ends. In germline, CDR1 is LNHDA, CDR2 SQIVND (reference sequence). The CDR3 extends over 14 amino acids. The DNA for the CDR3 is TGTGCCAGTGGGGGGGCAGGCCATAATTCACCCCTCCACTTT. Its translation: CASGGAGHNSPLHF. The complete variable domain, with remaining parts taken from reference TRBV19 and TRBJ1-6, reads DGGITQSPKYLFRKEGQNVTLSCEQNLNHDAMYWYRQDPGQGLRLIYYSQIVNDFQKGDIAEGYSVSREKKESFPLTVTSAQKNPTAFYLCASGGAGHNSPLHFGNGTRLTVT.

This clone has a single count. This sequence joins TRBV7-2 and TRBJ2-5; D call uncertain. The DNA end favors TRBJ2-7, so the J call may be wrong. This CDR3 region has 11 residues. Germline-derived CDR1 and CDR2 are SGHTA and FQGNSA. The CDR3 DNA follows: TGTGCCAGCAGCGTATCCTACGAGCAGTACTTC. It translates to CASSVSYEQYF.

V and J are TRBV2 and TRBJ2-1; 10 bases match TRBD1. CDR3 size: 15 residues. CDR1 SNHLY and CDR2 FYNNEI come from the germline V gene. Losses at the gene ends were 3 bases for V and 9 bases for J; bases not matched to a gene: 8. The CDR3 nucleotides read TGTGCCAGCAGTGATTTCGGACAGGGGGAGGGTGAGCAGTTCTTC. It is translated as CASSDFGQGEGEQFF.

This clone was detected a few times. The chain combines TRBV29-1 with TRBJ1-3, with D hard to call. The CDR3 consists of 12 residues. Per the germline V gene, CDR1 is SQVTM and CDR2 is ANQGSEA. V was pared by 7 bases and J by 0 bases, with 7 bases between. The CDR3 nucleotides read TGCAGCGGCCGGGACTCTGGAAACACCATATATTTT. This translates into CSGRDSGNTIYF.

V usage is TRBV24-1 and J usage is TRBJ2-1; the match to TRBD2 covers 10 bases. CDR3 length: 17 amino acids. With 4 bases clipped from V and 6 bases from J, the junction kept 11 bases outside the gene matches. CDR1 and CDR2 from the germline V gene are KGHDR and SFDVKD. The CDR3 loop reads CATSDTTGTSALNEQFF. CDR3 nucleotide sequence: TGTGCCACCAGTGACACCACCGGGACTAGCGCCCTCAATGAGCAGTTCTTC.

The rearrangement links TRBV23-1 to TRBJ2-3, with a weak D call TRBD1 (6 bases). TRBV23-1 is an ORF, and what it does is uncertain. The CDR3 covers 14 residues. V dropped 7 bases and J dropped 0 bases, with 11 bases sitting between them. The CDR3 DNA is TGCGCCAGCACCGGACAGAACAGCACAGATACGCAGTATTTT. Amino acids: CASTGQNSTDTQYF.

The chain is built from TRBV9 and TRBJ1-1; 9 bases map to TRBD1. The trim removed 3 bases at V and 4 bases at J, leaving 7 bases unmatched. The CDR3 is made up of 15 amino acids. In germline, CDR1 is SGDLS, CDR2 YYNGEE. As DNA, the CDR3 is TGTGCCAGCAGCGCGGACAGGGGAGGGAGCACTGAAGCTTTCTTT. Protein product: CASSADRGGSTEAFF.

The chain carries TRBV5-1 and TRBJ2-1; weak D call: TRBD1 (6 bases). This CDR3 spans 16 amino acids. Germline lookup yields CDR1 SGHRS and CDR2 YFSETQ. With 2 bases removed from V and 4 bases from J, the gap between germline ends came to 16 bases. In DNA form, the CDR3 reads TGCGCCAGCAGCTTAGGGACAACGTATAAGTACAATGAGCAGTTCTTC. It yields the protein CASSLGTTYKYNEQFF. The full variable domain, rest sourced from reference TRBV5-1 and TRBJ2-1, is KAGVTQTPRYLIKTRGQQVTLSCSPISGHRSVSWYQQTPGQGLQFLFEYFSETQRNKGNFPGRFSGRQFSNSRSEMNVSTLELGDSALYLCASSLGTTYKYNEQFFGPGTRLTVL.